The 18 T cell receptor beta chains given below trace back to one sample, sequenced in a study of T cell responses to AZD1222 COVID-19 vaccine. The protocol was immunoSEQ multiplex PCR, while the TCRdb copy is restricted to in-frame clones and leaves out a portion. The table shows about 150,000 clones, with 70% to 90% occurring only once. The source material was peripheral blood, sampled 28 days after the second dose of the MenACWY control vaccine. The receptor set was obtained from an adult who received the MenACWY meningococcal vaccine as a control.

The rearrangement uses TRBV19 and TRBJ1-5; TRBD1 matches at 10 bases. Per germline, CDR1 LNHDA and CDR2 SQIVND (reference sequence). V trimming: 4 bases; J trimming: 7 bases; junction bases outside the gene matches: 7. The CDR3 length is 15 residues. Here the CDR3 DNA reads TGTGCCAGTAGTAAGGGACAGGGGACATGGCAGCCCCAGCATTTT. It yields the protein CASSKGQGTWQPQHF.

Here the CDR3 DNA reads TGCACCAGCAGCCAGATTAGAACAGGTTCGCAATTCACCATATATTTT. Protein: CTSSQIRTGSQFTIYF. The rearrangement joins TRBV1 to TRBJ1-3; TRBD1 is taken as the D call from the table, unchecked against the DNA. TRBV1 is marked as a pseudogene. This CDR3 contains 16 residues.

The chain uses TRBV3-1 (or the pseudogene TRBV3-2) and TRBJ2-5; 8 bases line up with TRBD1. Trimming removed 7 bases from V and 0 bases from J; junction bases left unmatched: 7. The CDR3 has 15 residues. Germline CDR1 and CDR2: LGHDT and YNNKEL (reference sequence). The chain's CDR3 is CASTPGQGDQETQYF. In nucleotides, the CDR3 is TGTGCCAGCACCCCAGGACAGGGAGACCAAGAGACCCAGTACTTC.

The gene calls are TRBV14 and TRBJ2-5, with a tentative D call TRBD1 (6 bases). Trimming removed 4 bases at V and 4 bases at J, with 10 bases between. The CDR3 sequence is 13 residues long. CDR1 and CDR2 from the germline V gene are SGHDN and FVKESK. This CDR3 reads CASSPQGRETQYF. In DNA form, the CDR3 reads TGTGCCAGCAGCCCTCAGGGGCGAGAGACCCAGTACTTC.

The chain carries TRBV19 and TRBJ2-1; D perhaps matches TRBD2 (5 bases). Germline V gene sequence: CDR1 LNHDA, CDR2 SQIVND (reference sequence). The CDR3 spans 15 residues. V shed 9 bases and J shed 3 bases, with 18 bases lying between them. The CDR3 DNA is TGTGCCAGCCTGCCTAGAGCGGCGGTCTACAATGAGCAGTTCTTC. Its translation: CASLPRAAVYNEQFF.

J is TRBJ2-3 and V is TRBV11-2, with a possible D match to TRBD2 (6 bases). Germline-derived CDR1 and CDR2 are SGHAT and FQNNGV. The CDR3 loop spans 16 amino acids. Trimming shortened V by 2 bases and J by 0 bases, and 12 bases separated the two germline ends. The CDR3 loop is CASSLLAAKSTDTQYF. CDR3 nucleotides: TGTGCCAGCAGCTTATTAGCGGCGAAAAGCACAGATACGCAGTATTTT.

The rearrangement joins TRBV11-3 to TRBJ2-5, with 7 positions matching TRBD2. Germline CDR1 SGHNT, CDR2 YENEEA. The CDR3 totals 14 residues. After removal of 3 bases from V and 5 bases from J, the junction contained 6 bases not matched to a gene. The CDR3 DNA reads TGTGCCAGCAGCTTTGGACTAGGAGGGGAGACCCAGTACTTC. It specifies CASSFGLGGETQYF.

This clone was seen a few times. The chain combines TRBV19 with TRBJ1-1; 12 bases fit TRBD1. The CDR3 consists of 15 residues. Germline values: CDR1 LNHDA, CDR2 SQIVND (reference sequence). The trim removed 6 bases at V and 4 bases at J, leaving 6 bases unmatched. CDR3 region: CASRGQGASGTEAFF. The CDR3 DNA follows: TGTGCCAGTAGGGGACAGGGGGCGTCCGGCACTGAAGCTTTCTTT.

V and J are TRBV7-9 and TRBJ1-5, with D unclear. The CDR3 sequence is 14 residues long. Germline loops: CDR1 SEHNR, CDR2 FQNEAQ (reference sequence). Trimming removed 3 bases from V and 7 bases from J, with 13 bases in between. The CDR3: CASSLDQPIQPQHF. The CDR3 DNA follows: TGTGCCAGCAGCTTGGACCAGCCCATCCAGCCCCAGCATTTT.

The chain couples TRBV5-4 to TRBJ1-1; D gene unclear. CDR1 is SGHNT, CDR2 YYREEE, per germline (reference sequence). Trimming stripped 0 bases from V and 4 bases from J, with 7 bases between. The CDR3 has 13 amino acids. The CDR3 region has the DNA TGTGCCAGCAGCTTGGGTCAGCTCACTGAAGCTTTCTTT. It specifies CASSLGQLTEAFF.

The CDR3 region is CASSEDRGTEAFF. The CDR3 DNA reads as TGTGCCAGCAGTGAGGACAGAGGCACTGAAGCTTTCTTT. The rearrangement uses TRBV2 and TRBJ1-1, with a possible D match to TRBD1 (6 bases). The CDR3 runs 13 residues. Between the trimmed V and J ends, which lost 3 bases and 4 bases, there was a span of 9 bases. Per germline, CDR1 SNHLY and CDR2 FYNNEI.

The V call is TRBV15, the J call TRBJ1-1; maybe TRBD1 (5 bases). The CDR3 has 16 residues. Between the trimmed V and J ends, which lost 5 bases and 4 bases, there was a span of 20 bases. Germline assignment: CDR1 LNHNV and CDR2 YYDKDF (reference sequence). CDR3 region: CATSGYSGKLGTEAFF. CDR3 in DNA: TGTGCCACCAGCGGCTATTCAGGGAAACTGGGCACTGAAGCTTTCTTT.

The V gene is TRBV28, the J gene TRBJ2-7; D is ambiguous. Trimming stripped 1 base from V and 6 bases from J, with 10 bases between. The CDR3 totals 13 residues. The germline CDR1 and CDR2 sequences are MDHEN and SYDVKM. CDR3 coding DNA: TGTGCCAGCAGTTTATCCCGGGTTAGCGAGCAGTACGTC. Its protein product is CASSLSRVSEQYV.

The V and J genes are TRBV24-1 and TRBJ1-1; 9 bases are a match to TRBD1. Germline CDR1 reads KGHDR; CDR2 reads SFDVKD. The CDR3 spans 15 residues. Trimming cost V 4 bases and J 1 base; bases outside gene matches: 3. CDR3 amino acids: CATSDRTGENTEAFF. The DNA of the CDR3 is TGTGCCACCAGTGACCGGACAGGGGAGAACACTGAAGCTTTCTTT.

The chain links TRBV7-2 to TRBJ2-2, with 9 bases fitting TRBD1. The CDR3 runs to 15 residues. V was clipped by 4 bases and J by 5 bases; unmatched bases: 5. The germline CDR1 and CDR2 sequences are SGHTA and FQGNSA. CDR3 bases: TGTGCCAGCAGCTCCAGACAGGGGGGGACCGGGGAGCTGTTTTTT. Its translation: CASSSRQGGTGELFF.

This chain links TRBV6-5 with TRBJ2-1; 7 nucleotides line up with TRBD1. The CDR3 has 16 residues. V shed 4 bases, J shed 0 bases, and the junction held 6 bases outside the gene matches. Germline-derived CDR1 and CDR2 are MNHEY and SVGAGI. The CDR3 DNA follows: TGTGCCAGCAGTTGGCGGACAGGAAGCTCCTACAATGAGCAGTTCTTC. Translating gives CASSWRTGSSYNEQFF.

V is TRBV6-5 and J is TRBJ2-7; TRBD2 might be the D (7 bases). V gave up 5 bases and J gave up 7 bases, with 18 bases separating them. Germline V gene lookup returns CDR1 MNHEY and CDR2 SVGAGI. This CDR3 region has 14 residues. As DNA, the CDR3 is TGTGCCAGCAGTACCTCTGGGGGGGCGAGGGAGCAGTACTTC. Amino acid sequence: CASSTSGGAREQYF.

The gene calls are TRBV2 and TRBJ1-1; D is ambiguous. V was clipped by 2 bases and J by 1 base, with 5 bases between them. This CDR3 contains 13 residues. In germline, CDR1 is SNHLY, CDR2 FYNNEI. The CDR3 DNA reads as TGTGCCAGCAGTGAAAAGGGGAACACTGAAGCTTTCTTT. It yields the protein CASSEKGNTEAFF.